This T cell receptor beta chain was captured by sequencing in a study of cytomegalovirus exposure and HLA in healthy donors. As for the study in general: In a later analysis, the 130 or so validation repertoires were reported to have used the same platform as the approximately 620 first-cohort repertoires.

With regard to this clone: Antigen: not known.

Assay used: immunoSEQ multiplex PCR; TCRdb lists only in-frame clones, some missing. Counted here are 250,000 to 350,000 clones, roughly 89% occurring once; the ten biggest clones make up around 0.8%. Study observations and caveats: A few of the chains that were CMV-associated were confirmed in vitro to be specific for CMV antigens. As was reported, the classifier diagnosed cytomegalovirus status with high specificity and sensitivity.

Separation from the roughly 670-subject first cohort characterized the roughly 120-subject validation cohort, to which the donors belonged. The source is a young woman in good health and CMV-seronegative. Material: PBMCs.

CDR3 residues: CASSQDWAGGTDTQYF. The DNA for the CDR3 is TGCGCCAGCAGCCAAGATTGGGCGGGAGGCACAGATACGCAGTATTTT. The rearrangement uses TRBV4-3 and TRBJ2-3, with 7 bases identical to TRBD2. Trimming took 0 bases from V and 1 from J; bases not matched to a gene: 4. Germline V gene sequence: CDR1 LGHNA, CDR2 YSLEER. The CDR3 is 16 amino acids.